The 21 T cell receptor beta chains listed next were all sequenced from one sample in a study of T cell clonotyping in hematopoietic cell transplantation. Repertoires were generated with immunoSEQ multiplex PCR, while TCRdb's copy carries only in-frame clones and drops some. The sample records some 4,300 clones, less than 95% being singletons. The sequencing sample was made of peripheral blood mononuclear cells. These receptor sequences come from a man aged 40-55 years in good health. Some clones in this sample may be carry-over from other donors' samples.

CDR3 region: CASSLLPSTADTQYF. Written as DNA, the CDR3 is TGTGCCAGCAGCTTGCTCCCTTCAACGGCAGATACGCAGTATTTT. The chain uses TRBV5-5 and TRBJ2-3; D is uncertain. Trimming stripped 1 base from V and 4 bases from J, with 13 bases between. The CDR3 covers 15 residues. Germline CDR1 and CDR2: SGHKS and YYEKEE (reference sequence).

This chain links TRBV11-3 with TRBJ1-5; 7 bases agree with TRBD1. The CDR3 covers 15 residues. Germline CDR1 and CDR2: SGHNT and YENEEA. Losses at the gene ends were 5 bases for V and 4 bases for J; bases not matched to a gene: 8. Written as DNA, the CDR3 is TGTGCCAGCAGCCCGGCCGGGACAGAGAATCAGCCCCAGCATTTT. Translated, it gives CASSPAGTENQPQHF.

Written as DNA, the CDR3 is TGTGCCAGCAGTCTAAGGACTAGCGGTTTCTACGAGCAGTACTTC. It yields the protein CASSLRTSGFYEQYF. V usage is TRBV27 and J usage is TRBJ2-7; 10 positions agree with TRBD2. The germline CDR1 and CDR2 sequences are MNHEY and SMNVEV (reference sequence). The CDR3 loop spans 15 amino acids. Germline trimming cut 5 bases from V and 3 bases from J; bases unmatched to any gene: 7.

Here the CDR3 DNA reads TGTGCCAGCAGCGTAGGTATAAGGGGGGAGCTGTTTTTT. This gives the protein CASSVGIRGELFF. The chain combines TRBV9 with TRBJ2-2, with no clear D. Trimming stripped 0 bases from V and 8 bases from J, with 8 bases between. The CDR3 length is 13 residues. Germline V gene lookup returns CDR1 SGDLS and CDR2 YYNGEE.

As DNA, the CDR3 is TGTGCCACTCAAGGGGGCACAGATACGCAGTATTTT. It specifies CATQGGTDTQYF. J is TRBJ2-3 and V is TRBV2; TRBD1 is a possible D gene (5 bases). The CDR3 length is 12 residues. V gave up 10 bases and J gave up 1 base, with 9 bases separating them. Looked up from germline, CDR1 is SNHLY and CDR2 is FYNNEI.

This clone came up once. In DNA, the CDR3 is TGTGCCAGCAGCTTAGGAGGGGGGCCGGTAGATACGCAGTATTTT. Its translation: CASSLGGGPVDTQYF. J is TRBJ2-3 and V is TRBV7-6; D is perhaps TRBD1 or TRBD2 (6 bases each). Germline loops: CDR1 SGHVS, CDR2 FNYEAQ. CDR3 size: 15 residues. V lost 1 base and J 5 bases, leaving 13 bases between the germline ends.

This sequence joins TRBV7-2 and TRBJ2-7; D is ambiguous. Germline values: CDR1 SGHTA, CDR2 FQGNSA. Trimming stripped 5 bases from V and 2 bases from J, with 7 bases between. This CDR3 has 12 amino acids. The CDR3 DNA sequence: TGTGCCAGCAGCCGAGATCCCTACGAGCAGTACTTC. Amino acids: CASSRDPYEQYF.

Here the CDR3 DNA reads TGTGCCAGCAGCCATTTACCAGGTCTAGGCAATGAGCAGTTCTTC. It codes for CASSHLPGLGNEQFF. This rearrangement joins TRBV7-9 to TRBJ2-1, with unresolved D. The germline gives CDR1 SEHNR, CDR2 FQNEAQ (reference sequence). Trimming took off 5 bases at V and 6 bases at J, with 17 bases between the two ends. The CDR3 has 15 residues.

This clone has a single count. V usage is TRBV5-1 and J usage is TRBJ1-4, with D possibly TRBD1 on 6 matching bases. Germline loops: CDR1 SGHRS, CDR2 YFSETQ. The CDR3 runs to 14 residues. V was shortened by 3 bases and J by 7 bases, with 13 bases between the two germline ends. In nucleotides, the CDR3 is TGCGCCAGCAGCTCACAGGGTGTTGGTGAAAAACTGTTTTTT. Translation: CASSSQGVGEKLFF.

The chain joins TRBV29-1 to TRBJ1-1; D ambiguous. V gave up 4 bases and J gave up 6 bases, with 21 bases separating them. Germline V gene lookup returns CDR1 SQVTM and CDR2 ANQGSEA. CDR3 length: 15 amino acids. In DNA, the CDR3 is TGCAGCGTTGCTGGGGTCCTCGAAGCCAGAGCTGAAGCTTTCTTT. Amino acid sequence: CSVAGVLEARAEAFF. The variable domain in full, completed from reference TRBV29-1 and TRBJ1-1, reads SAVISQKPSRDICQRGTSLTIQCQVDSQVTMMFWYRQQPGQSLTLIATANQGSEATYESGFVIDKFPISRPNLTFSTLTVSNMSPEDSSIYLCSVAGVLEARAEAFFGQGTRLTVV.

This sequence joins TRBV18 and TRBJ1-1; D not resolved. Looked up from germline, CDR1 is KGHSH and CDR2 is LQKENI. There are 13 residues in the CDR3. Trimming shortened V by 4 bases and J by 0 bases, and 6 bases separated the two germline ends. CDR3 loop: CASSRTVNTEAFF. CDR3 sequence (DNA): TGTGCCAGCTCACGAACGGTGAACACTGAAGCTTTCTTT.

The chain couples TRBV5-6 to TRBJ2-7; D possibly uses TRBD1 or TRBD2 (5 bases each). The CDR3 covers 15 residues. V lost 4 bases and J 6 bases, leaving 20 bases between the germline ends. Germline-derived CDR1 and CDR2 are SGHDT and YYEEEE. CDR3 region: CASSHQGFGVSEQYF. The CDR3 DNA is TGTGCCAGCAGCCACCAGGGTTTCGGGGTCTCCGAGCAGTACTTC.

V gene TRBV6-5 combines with J gene TRBJ1-6; D gene uncertain. V shed 2 bases and J shed 7 bases, with 9 bases lying between them. The length of the CDR3 is 14 residues. Per germline, CDR1 MNHEY and CDR2 SVGAGI. DNA for the CDR3: TGTGCCAGCAGTTACGGGAGCGAAAATTCACCCCTCCACTTT. Its protein is CASSYGSENSPLHF.

The rearrangement links TRBV9 to TRBJ2-3; D may match TRBD1 or TRBD2 (5 bases each). Deletions cut 0 bases from V and 1 base from J, with 9 bases between. Germline values: CDR1 SGDLS, CDR2 YYNGEE. The CDR3 has 15 amino acids. CDR3 residues: CASSVGGIRTDTQYF. For the CDR3, the DNA is TGTGCCAGCAGCGTAGGGGGGATTCGCACAGATACGCAGTATTTT.

V gene TRBV19 combines with J gene TRBJ2-2; TRBD2 matches at 12 bases. The CDR3 extends over 16 amino acids. The V segment lost 4 bases and the J segment 3 bases; nucleotides outside the gene matches: 3. Germline assignment: CDR1 LNHDA and CDR2 SQIVND (reference sequence). CDR3 bases: TGTGCCAGTAGTACTAGCGGGGGGGCTTACACCGGGGAGCTGTTTTTT. Translated, it gives CASSTSGGAYTGELFF.

The chain employs TRBV6-6 and TRBJ2-7; TRBD2 matches at 8 bases. The CDR3 consists of 14 residues. J was trimmed by 0 bases and V by 2 bases; bases with no gene match: 0. Germline V lookup: CDR1 MNHNY, CDR2 SVGAGI (reference sequence). Here the CDR3 DNA reads TGTGCCAGCAGTTACGGGACTAGCTCCTACGAGCAGTACTTC. Translated, it gives CASSYGTSSYEQYF.

This rearrangement joins TRBV5-1 to TRBJ2-7, with 8 bases aligning to TRBD2. Germline V gene data show CDR1 as SGHRS and CDR2 as YFSETQ. This CDR3 is built from 14 residues. V was clipped by 1 base and J by 3 bases; unmatched bases: 3. The CDR3 DNA is TGCGCCAGCAGCTTGTCGAGCGGGAGCTACGAGCAGTACTTC. It specifies CASSLSSGSYEQYF.

This chain links TRBV19 with TRBJ1-1; D perhaps matches TRBD1 (6 bases). Per germline, CDR1 LNHDA and CDR2 SQIVND (reference sequence). CDR3 length: 13 amino acids. Deletions cut 5 bases from V and 6 bases from J, with 13 bases between. The CDR3 nucleotides are TGTGCCAGTAGTGACCTAAACAGGGCTGAAGCTTTCTTT. Translation: CASSDLNRAEAFF.

The V and J genes are TRBV5-1 and TRBJ2-3; TRBD1 is a possible D gene (7 bases). This CDR3 is built from 19 residues. The V gene lost 0 bases and the J gene lost 2 bases, with 22 bases spanning the gap. Germline V lookup: CDR1 SGHRS, CDR2 YFSETQ. CDR3 coding DNA: TGCGCCAGCAGCTTGGCCGCAGGGGGAGGAGGACTACTCACAGATACGCAGTATTTT. Amino acid sequence: CASSLAAGGGGLLTDTQYF. Drawing the rest from reference TRBV5-1 and TRBJ2-3, the complete variable domain is KAGVTQTPRYLIKTRGQQVTLSCSPISGHRSVSWYQQTPGQGLQFLFEYFSETQRNKGNFPGRFSGRQFSNSRSEMNVSTLELGDSALYLCASSLAAGGGGLLTDTQYFGPGTRLTVL.

The gene calls are TRBV5-1 and TRBJ2-3, with 7 bases that match TRBD2. The CDR3 covers 15 residues. CDR1 SGHRS and CDR2 YFSETQ come from the germline V gene. Unmatched junction bases numbered 7, after V lost 2 bases and J lost 4 bases. The chain's CDR3 is CASSLGLVSPDTQYF. For the CDR3, the DNA is TGCGCCAGCAGCTTAGGACTAGTCTCCCCAGATACGCAGTATTTT.

The CDR3 DNA reads as TGTGCCAGCAGCTTAACGCCCACTGAGACCCAGTACTTC. Amino acid sequence: CASSLTPTETQYF. The rearrangement links TRBV7-3 to TRBJ2-5; D gene ambiguous. The CDR3 extends over 13 amino acids. The V gene lost 0 bases and the J gene lost 5 bases, with 7 bases spanning the gap. Germline CDR1 reads SGHTA; CDR2 reads FQGTGA.